The clone carrying this T cell receptor beta chain was seen a handful of times. Antigen: not known. Germline V lookup: CDR1 SGHTA, CDR2 FQGTGA. CDR3 length: 16 amino acids. With 2 bases removed from V and 5 bases from J, the gap between germline ends came to 16 bases. These data belong to a study of T-cell memory formation after mild COVID-19. TCRdb redid the calling of the 5' RACE reads with MiXCR, one entry per CDR3 protein. The sample includes hundreds of thousands of distinct CDR3 sequences, roughly 20% seen only once; the top ten take under 15%. Study observations and caveats: Clones shrinking between day 15 and 85 showed a balanced CD4/CD8 split, and those that grew later tilted toward CD4+.

This rearrangement joins TRBV7-3 to TRBJ2-1; weak D call: TRBD2 (5 bases). The source of this sequence is an adult woman who had mild COVID-19 (a few samples of this study predate the infection). Cell type and time point are not known. Specimen: PBMCs or a T cell subset sorted from them (not recorded which). The CDR3 region has the DNA TGTGCCAGCAGCTTAGAGGGAAGTGAGGTCCACAATGAGCAGTTCTTC. Translation: CASSLEGSEVHNEQFF.